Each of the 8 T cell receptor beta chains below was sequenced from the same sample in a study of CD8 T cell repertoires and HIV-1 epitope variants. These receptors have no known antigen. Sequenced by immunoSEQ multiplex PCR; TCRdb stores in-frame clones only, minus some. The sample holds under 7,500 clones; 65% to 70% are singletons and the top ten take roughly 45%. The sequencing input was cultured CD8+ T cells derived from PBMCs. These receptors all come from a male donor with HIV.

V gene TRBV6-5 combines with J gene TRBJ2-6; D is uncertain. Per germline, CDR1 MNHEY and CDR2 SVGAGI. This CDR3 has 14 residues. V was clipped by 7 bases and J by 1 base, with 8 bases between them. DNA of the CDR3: TGTGCCAGCACCTTAGTATCTGGGGCCAACGTCCTGACTTTC. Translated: CASTLVSGANVLTF.

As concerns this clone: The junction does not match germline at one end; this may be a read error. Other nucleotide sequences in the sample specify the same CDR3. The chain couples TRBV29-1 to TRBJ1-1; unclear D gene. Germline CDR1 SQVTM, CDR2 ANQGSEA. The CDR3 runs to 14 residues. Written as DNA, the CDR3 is TGCAGCGTTGAGGTTTCTCTGGCTGGAGCTGAGGCTTTCTTT. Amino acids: CSVEVSLAGAEAFF. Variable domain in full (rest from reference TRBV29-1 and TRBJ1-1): SAVISQKPSRDICQRGTSLTIQCQVDSQVTMMFWYRQQPGQSLTLIATANQGSEATYESGFVIDKFPISRPNLTFSTLTVSNMSPEDSSIYLCSVEVSLAGAEAFFGQGTRLTVV.

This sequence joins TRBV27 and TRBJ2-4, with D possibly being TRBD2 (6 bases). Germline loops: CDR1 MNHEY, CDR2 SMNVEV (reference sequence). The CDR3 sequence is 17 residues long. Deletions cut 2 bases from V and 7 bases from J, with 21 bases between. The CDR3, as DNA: TGTGCCAGCAGTTTACTCACCACCGGACGGGACTCGAACATTCAGTACTTC. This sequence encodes CASSLLTTGRDSNIQYF.

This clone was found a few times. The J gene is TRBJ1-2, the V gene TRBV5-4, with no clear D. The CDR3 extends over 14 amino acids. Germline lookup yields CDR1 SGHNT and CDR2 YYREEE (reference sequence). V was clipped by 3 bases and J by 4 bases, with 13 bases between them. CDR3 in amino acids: CASSSRADPYGYTF. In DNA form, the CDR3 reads TGTGCCAGCAGCTCTCGGGCGGACCCCTATGGCTACACCTTC.

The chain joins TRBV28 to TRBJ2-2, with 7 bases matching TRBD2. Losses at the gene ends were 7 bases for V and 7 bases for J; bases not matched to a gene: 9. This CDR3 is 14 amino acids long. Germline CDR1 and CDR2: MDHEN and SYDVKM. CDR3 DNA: TGTGCCAGCACCCTGGGGGGGTCACTCGGGGAGCTGTTTTTT. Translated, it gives CASTLGGSLGELFF.

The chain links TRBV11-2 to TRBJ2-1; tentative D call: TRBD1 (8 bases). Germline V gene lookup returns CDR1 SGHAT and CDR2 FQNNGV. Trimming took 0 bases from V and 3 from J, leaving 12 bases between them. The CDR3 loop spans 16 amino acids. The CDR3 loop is CASSLEDREGYNEQFF. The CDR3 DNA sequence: TGTGCCAGCAGCTTAGAGGACAGGGAGGGCTACAATGAGCAGTTCTTC. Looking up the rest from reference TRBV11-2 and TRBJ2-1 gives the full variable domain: EAGVAQSPRYKIIEKRQSVAFWCNPISGHATLYWYQQILGQGPKLLIQFQNNGVVDDSQLPKDRFSAERLKGVDSTLKIQPAKLEDSAVYLCASSLEDREGYNEQFFGPGTRLTVL.

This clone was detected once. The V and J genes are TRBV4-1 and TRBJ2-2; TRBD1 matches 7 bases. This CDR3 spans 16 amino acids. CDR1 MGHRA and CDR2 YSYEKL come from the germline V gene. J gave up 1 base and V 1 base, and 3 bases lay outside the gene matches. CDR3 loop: CASSQVGTVNTGELFF. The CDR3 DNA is TGCGCCAGCAGCCAAGTCGGGACAGTGAACACCGGGGAGCTGTTTTTT.

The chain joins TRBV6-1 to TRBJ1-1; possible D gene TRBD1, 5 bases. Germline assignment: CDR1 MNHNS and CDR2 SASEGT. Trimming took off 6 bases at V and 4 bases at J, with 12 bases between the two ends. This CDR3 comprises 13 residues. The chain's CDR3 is CASRSGGVTEAFF. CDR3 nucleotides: TGTGCCAGCAGGTCGGGGGGAGTCACTGAAGCTTTCTTT.